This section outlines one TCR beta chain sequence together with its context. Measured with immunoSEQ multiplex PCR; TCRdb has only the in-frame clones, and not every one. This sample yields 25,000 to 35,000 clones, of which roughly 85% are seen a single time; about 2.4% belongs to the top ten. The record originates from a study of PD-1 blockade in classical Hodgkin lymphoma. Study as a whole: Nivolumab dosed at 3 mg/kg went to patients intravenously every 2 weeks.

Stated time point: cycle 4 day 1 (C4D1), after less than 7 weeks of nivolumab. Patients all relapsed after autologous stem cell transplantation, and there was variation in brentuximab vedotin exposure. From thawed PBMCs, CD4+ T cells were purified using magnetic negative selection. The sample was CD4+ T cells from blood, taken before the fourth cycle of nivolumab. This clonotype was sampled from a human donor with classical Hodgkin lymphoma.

The CDR3: CASSRTSGRAPPEFF. In DNA, the CDR3 is TGTGCCAGCAGTAGGACTAGCGGGAGGGCCCCACCGGAGTTCTTC. The genes are TRBV6-1 and TRBJ2-1, with TRBD2 matching 15 bases. The germline V gene has CDR1 MNHNS and CDR2 SASEGT. Trimming cost V 5 bases and J 14 bases; bases outside gene matches: 10. The CDR3 totals 15 residues.